This TCR beta chain is from a study of T cell repertoires in cytomegalovirus infection (dated by TCRdb to between 2019 and 2020). Regarding the research as a whole: Donor HLA type was relevant to the analysis, because carriage of CMV infection together with the matching HLA type was indicated by public TCR beta signatures.

For sequencing, an Illumina HiSeq 1500 was employed. TCRdb ran its own pipeline on the public reads, namely fastp trimming at Q25 and MiXCR clone calling, and kept in-frame beta chains. Rows with a matching CDR3 protein are joined into one entry that keeps the most common DNA and genes. This sample has more than 90,000 distinct CDR3 sequences in its table, and around 10% of those were observed once. Of the sample, over 25% falls within the top ten clones. Counted from cysteine to phenylalanine, this CDR3 has 14 amino acids. CDR3 DNA is the only sequence kept; it has 42 bases, read in frame from the first base. Trimming takes 3 bases off V and 8 bases off J; junction bases not matched to a gene: 6. The germline V gene (reference sequence) gives CDR1 as LNHDA and CDR2 as SQIVND. The table lists this clonotype with many counts. The antigen it binds to is not known. No much larger clone is present one base from it, and per-base qualities are unavailable.

Overall study results and their limits: In the ex vivo response, HLA-C-restricted CMV-specific TCR beta clonotypes were dominant, and in two of eight donors the single most frequent clonotype came from this HLA-C-restricted group. Carriers of CMV infection plus the relevant HLA type were discriminated by the cumulative frequency of public TCR beta family members in the study cohort and in an independent roughly 340-donor cohort.

The sample consisted of PBMCs, sequenced either directly or after in vitro stimulation (not recorded which). The TCR was taken from a human donor in good health (CMV status not recorded). Some clones in this sample may be carry-over from other donors' samples. The chain is assembled from TRBV19 and TRBJ1-4, and 7 junction bases match TRBD1. This receptor carries the CDR3 CASSIGDSREKLFF. The nucleotide sequence reads as follows: TGTGCCAGTAGTATCGGGGACAGTAGAGAAAAACTGTTTTTT.